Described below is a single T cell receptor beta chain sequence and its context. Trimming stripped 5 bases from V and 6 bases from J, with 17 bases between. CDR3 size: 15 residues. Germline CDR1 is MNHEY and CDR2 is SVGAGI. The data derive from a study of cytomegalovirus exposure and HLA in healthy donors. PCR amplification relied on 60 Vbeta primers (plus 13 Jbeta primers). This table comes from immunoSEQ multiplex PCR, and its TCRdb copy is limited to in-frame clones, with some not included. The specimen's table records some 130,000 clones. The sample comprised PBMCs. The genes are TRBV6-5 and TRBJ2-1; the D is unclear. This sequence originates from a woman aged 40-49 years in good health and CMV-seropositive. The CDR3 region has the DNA TGTGCCAGCAGTCCAACTGGGCCTCTCAGCAATGAGCAGTTCTTC. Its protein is CASSPTGPLSNEQFF.